This TCR beta chain was sequenced in a study of blood T cell repertoires in COVID-19. About the research overall: COVID-19 samples collected from the United States, Italy and Spain covered acute and convalescent phases. PBMCs, B-cell-depleted T cells, or T cells were the source of the cDNA or gDNA that made up the material.

This clone was seen only a few times. How the authors handled the data: By means of reference gene primer amplification, nucleated cell counts were estimated. Libraries were prepared by immunoSEQ multiplex PCR; TCRdb keeps only in-frame clonotypes and omits some of them. The DNA was the basis for D and trimming; V, J and clone size are from that table. The profile shows 90,000 to 130,000 clones, roughly 82% of them singletons. Input material: peripheral blood. This receptor was identified in an older woman with acute or convalescent COVID-19.

The CDR3 region is CASSVTGTGAEKLFF. The CDR3 coding sequence is TGCGCCAGCAGTGTTACCGGGACAGGAGCTGAAAAACTGTTTTTT. The rearrangement uses TRBV4-1 and TRBJ1-4; 8 bases are shared with TRBD1. The CDR3 consists of 15 residues. Germline loops: CDR1 MGHRA, CDR2 YSYEKL. J lost 7 bases, V lost 6 bases, and 10 bases had no gene match.